This T cell receptor (beta chain) was found in a study of T cells after posttransplantation cyclophosphamide. Points from the study as a whole: Tissue-infiltrating T cells from skin or gut overlapped little with blood T cells. Later post-transplant blood repertoires were often dominated by donor CD8+ memory clones. After PTCy, TRB diversity resembled that of CNI/methotrexate controls.

Concerning this clone itself: Its antigen is as yet unknown.

Libraries were prepared by immunoSEQ multiplex PCR; TCRdb keeps only in-frame clonotypes and omits some of them. The data show roughly 20,000 clones, around 70% seen once. Cyclophosphamide on days +3 and +4 followed busulfan-fludarabine conditioning and a marrow graft. The CDR3 covers 12 residues. Germline V CDR1 and CDR2: SGHRS, YFSETQ. The junction had 5 bases not matched to a gene; V was cut back by 5 bases and J by 9 bases. This sequence joins TRBV5-1 and TRBJ1-5, with 7 bases that match TRBD1. The origin of this receptor is a male patient aged 25-45 years who received an allogeneic stem cell transplant from a related donor, was CMV-positive, and had acute GVHD only. Some of the T cells might come from the graft donor. Sequencing used PBMCs, obtained after an allogeneic stem cell transplant with post-transplant cyclophosphamide. CDR3 in amino acids: CASSLTGWPQHF. The CDR3 DNA reads as TGCGCCAGCAGTTTGACAGGGTGGCCCCAGCATTTT.